This T cell receptor (beta chain) was captured by sequencing in a study of shared clonotypes between healthy human individuals. Study-level findings and limits: The researchers took only blood, and tissue repertoires probably look different. In general, naive subsets displayed greater estimated richness than memory subsets did.

As regards this clone: The target antigen is unknown.

Roughly 210 ng DNA, around 30,000 T cell genomes, went into each sorted-subset replicate PCR. Method: immunoSEQ multiplex PCR; TCRdb's copy keeps in-frame clones and lacks some. The sample records hundreds of thousands of clones, approximately 74% being singletons. The sequence was obtained from a woman between 25 and 40 years old in good health. Sample: memory CD4+ T cells sorted from blood. The subset here: CD45RA-negative fraction.

CDR3 nucleotide sequence: TGTGCCAGCACCCACCTTGGAATCAATGAGCAGTTCTTC. Its protein product is CASTHLGINEQFF. The genes are TRBV7-9 and TRBJ2-1; D is unresolved. The germline gives CDR1 SEHNR, CDR2 FQNEAQ (reference sequence). Trimming pared 7 bases from V and 6 bases from J, leaving 13 bases between. The length of the CDR3 is 13 residues.